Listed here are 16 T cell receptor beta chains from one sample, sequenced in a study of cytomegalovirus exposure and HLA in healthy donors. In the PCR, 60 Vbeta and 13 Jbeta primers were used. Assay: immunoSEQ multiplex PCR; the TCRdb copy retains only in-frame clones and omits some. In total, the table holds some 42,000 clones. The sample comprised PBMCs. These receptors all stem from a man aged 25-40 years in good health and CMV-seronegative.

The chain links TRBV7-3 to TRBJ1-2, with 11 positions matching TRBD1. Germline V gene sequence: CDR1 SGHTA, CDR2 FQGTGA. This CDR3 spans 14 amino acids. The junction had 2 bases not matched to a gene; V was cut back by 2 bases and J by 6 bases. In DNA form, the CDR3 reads TGTGCCAGCAGCTTATGGGGACAGGGGGATGGCTACACCTTC. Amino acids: CASSLWGQGDGYTF.

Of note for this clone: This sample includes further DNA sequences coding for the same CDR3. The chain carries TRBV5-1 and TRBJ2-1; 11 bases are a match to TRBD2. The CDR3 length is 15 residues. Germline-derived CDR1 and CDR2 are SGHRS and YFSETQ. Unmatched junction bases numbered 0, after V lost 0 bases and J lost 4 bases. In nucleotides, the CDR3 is TGCGCCAGCAGCTTGGGGACTAGCGGGTACAATGAGCAGTTCTTC. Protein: CASSLGTSGYNEQFF.

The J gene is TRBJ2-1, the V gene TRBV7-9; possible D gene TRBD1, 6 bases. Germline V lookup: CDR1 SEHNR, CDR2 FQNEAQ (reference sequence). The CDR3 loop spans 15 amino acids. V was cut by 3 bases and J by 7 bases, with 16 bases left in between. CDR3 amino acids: CASSLTQGFKNEQFF. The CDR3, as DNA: TGTGCCAGCAGCTTGACTCAGGGGTTCAAAAATGAGCAGTTCTTC.

The chain's CDR3 is CASSVQGKGGYGYTF. CDR3 DNA sequence: TGTGCCAGCAGCGTACAGGGTAAAGGAGGCTATGGCTACACCTTC. The chain combines TRBV5-6 with TRBJ1-2; the D gene is possibly TRBD1 (6 bases). V dropped 4 bases and J dropped 4 bases, with 17 bases sitting between them. Germline V gives CDR1 SGHDT, CDR2 YYEEEE. This CDR3 is built from 15 residues.

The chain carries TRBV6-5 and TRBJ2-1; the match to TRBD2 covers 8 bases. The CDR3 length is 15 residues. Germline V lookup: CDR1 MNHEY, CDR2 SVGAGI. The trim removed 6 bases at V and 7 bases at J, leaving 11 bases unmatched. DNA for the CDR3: TGTGCCAGCAGCATTCCGGGACTAGGTCGTAATGAGCAGTTCTTC. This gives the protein CASSIPGLGRNEQFF.

DNA for the CDR3: TGTGCCAGCAGCCCCTCCCCAGCGAGCCCCTACAATGAGCAGTTCTTC. This sequence encodes CASSPSPASPYNEQFF. The V call is TRBV7-9, the J call TRBJ2-1; no firm D call. Trimming pared 5 bases from V and 2 bases from J, leaving 16 bases between. CDR1 is SEHNR, CDR2 FQNEAQ, per germline (reference sequence). This CDR3 has 16 amino acids.

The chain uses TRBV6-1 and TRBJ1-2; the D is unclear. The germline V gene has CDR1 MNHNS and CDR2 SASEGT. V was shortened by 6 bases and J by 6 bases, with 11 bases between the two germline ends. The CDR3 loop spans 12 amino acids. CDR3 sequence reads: CASSGNQDGYTF. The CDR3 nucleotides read TGTGCCAGCAGCGGCAATCAGGATGGCTACACCTTC.

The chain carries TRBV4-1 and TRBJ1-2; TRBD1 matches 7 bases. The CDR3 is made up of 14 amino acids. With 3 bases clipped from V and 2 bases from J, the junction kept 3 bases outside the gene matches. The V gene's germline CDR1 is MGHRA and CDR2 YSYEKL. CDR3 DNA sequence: TGCGCCAGCAGCCACGGGACAGCAAACTATGGCTACACCTTC. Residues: CASSHGTANYGYTF.

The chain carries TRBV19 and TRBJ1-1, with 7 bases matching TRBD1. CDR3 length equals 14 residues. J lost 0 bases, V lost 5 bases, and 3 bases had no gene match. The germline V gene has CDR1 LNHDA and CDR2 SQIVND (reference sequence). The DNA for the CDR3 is TGTGCCAGTAGTCACAGGGGTGTGAACACTGAAGCTTTCTTT. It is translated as CASSHRGVNTEAFF.

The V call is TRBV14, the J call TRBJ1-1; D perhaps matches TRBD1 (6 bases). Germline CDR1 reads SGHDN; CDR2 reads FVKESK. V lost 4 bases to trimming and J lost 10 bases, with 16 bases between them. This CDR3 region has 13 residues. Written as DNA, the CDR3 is TGTGCCAGCAGCCCTAAGGACAGAGCAACAGCTTTCTTT. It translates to CASSPKDRATAFF.

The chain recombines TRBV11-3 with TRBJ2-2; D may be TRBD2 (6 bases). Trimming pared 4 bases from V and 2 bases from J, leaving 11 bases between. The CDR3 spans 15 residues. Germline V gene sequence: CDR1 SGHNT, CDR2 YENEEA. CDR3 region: CASSSDYPNTGELFF. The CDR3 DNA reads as TGTGCCAGCAGCTCGGACTATCCTAACACCGGGGAGCTGTTTTTT.

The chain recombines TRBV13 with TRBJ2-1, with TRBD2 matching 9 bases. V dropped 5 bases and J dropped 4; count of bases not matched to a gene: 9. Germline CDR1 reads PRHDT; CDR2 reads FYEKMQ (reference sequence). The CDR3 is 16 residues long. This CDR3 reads CASSTRRLAGYNEQFF. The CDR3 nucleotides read TGTGCCAGCAGCACCCGGCGGCTAGCGGGGTACAATGAGCAGTTCTTC.

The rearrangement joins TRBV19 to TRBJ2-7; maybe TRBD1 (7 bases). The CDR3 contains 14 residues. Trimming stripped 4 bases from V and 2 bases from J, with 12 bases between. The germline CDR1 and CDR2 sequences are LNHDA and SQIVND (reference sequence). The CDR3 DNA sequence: TGTGCCAGTAGTACCAGGGGGGTGGCCTACGAGCAGTACTTC. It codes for CASSTRGVAYEQYF.

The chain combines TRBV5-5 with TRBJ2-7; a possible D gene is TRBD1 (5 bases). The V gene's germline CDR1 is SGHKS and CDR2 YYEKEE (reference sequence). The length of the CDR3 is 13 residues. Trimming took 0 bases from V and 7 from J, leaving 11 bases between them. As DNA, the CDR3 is TGTGCCAGCAGCTTGGCGCAGGGAAATGAGCAGTACTTC. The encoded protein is CASSLAQGNEQYF.

The CDR3 nucleotides are TGTGCCAGCAGTGGGGGGCATTCACCCCTCCACTTT. It yields the protein CASSGGHSPLHF. This chain uses TRBV6-1 with TRBJ1-6; TRBD1 might be the D (6 bases). The germline V gene encodes CDR1 MNHNS and CDR2 SASEGT. V was clipped by 4 bases and J by 8 bases, with 6 bases between them. The CDR3 spans 12 residues.

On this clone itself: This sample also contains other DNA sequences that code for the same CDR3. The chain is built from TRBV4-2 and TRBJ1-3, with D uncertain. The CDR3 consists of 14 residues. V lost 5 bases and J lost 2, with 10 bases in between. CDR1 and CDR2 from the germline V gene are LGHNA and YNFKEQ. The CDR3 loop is CASSGGVAGNTIYF. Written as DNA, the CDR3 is TGTGCCAGCAGCGGCGGGGTGGCTGGAAACACCATATATTTT.